The T cell receptor beta chain described here comes from a study of OX40 agonist ivuxolimab in advanced cancers. Study-wide background: One patient with hepatocellular carcinoma and two with cutaneous melanoma, three in all, had partial responses.

Per the germline V gene, CDR1 is SGHTA and CDR2 is FQGNSA. V lost 5 bases and J 2 bases, leaving 22 bases between the germline ends. The CDR3 spans 18 residues. The assay was immunoSEQ multiplex PCR, and TCRdb's table has in-frame clones only and misses some. The sample includes tens of thousands of clones, roughly 77% of them seen just once. This receptor was obtained from an adult with an advanced solid tumor such as melanoma, head and neck, liver or kidney cancer. The J gene is TRBJ1-5, the V gene TRBV7-2; TRBD1 is a possible D gene (5 bases). The sample here was CD4+ or CD8+ T cells sorted from blood, taken in a trial of the OX40 agonist ivuxolimab. CDR3 bases: TGTGCCAGCAGCCCGGACCCAGGGTTTCTTGTCGGCAATCAGCCCCAGCATTTT. Its translation is CASSPDPGFLVGNQPQHF.